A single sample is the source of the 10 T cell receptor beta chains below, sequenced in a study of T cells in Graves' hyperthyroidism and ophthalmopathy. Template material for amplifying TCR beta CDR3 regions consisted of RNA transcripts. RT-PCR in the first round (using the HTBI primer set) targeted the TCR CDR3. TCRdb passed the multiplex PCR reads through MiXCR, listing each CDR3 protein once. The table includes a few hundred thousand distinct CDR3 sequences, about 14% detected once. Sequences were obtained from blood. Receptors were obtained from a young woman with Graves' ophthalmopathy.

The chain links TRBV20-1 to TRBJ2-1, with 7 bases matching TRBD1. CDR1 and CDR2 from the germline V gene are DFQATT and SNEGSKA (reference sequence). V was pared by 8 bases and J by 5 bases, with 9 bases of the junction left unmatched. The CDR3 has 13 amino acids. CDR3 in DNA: TGCAGTTCCTCCCGAGGGACAGACAATGAGCAGTTCTTC. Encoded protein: CSSSRGTDNEQFF.

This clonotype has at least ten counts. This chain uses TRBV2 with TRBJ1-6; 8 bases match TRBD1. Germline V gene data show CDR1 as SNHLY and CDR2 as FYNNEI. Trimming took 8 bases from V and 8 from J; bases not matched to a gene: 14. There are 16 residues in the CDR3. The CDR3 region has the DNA TGTGCCAGCCTCCAAGGGACAGGCAACTTGGATTCACCCCTCCACTTT. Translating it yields CASLQGTGNLDSPLHF.

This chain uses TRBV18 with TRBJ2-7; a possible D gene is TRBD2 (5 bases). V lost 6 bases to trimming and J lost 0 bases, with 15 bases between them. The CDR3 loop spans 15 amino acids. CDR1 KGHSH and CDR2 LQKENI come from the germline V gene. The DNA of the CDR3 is TGTGCCAGCTCCCAAGGTGACGGGGACTCCTACGAGCAGTACTTC. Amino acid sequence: CASSQGDGDSYEQYF. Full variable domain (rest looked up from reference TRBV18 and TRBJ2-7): NAGVMQNPRHLVRRRGQEARLRCSPMKGHSHVYWYRQLPEEGLKFMVYLQKENIIDESGMPKERFSAEFPKEGPSILRIQQVVRGDSAAYFCASSQGDGDSYEQYFGPGTRLTVT.

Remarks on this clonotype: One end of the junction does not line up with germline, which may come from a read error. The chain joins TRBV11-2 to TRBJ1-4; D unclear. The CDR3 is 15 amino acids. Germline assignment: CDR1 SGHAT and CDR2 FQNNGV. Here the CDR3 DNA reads TGTGCCAGCAGACCAGAGATCGCAACTAATGGAAAACTGTTTTTT. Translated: CASRPEIATNGKLFF.

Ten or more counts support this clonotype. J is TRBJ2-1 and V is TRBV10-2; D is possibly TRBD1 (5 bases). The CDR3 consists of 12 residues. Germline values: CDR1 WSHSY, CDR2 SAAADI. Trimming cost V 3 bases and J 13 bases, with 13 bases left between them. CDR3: CASSERGFEQFF. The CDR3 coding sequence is TGCGCCAGCAGTGAAAGGGGATTTGAACAGTTCTTC.

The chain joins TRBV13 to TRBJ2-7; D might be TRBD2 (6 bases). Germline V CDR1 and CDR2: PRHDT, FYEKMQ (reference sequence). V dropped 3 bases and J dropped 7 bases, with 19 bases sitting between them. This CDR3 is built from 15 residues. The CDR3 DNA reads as TGTGCCAGCAGCTTCCCGGGTAGCGGCCCTAGAGAGCAGTACTTC. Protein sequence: CASSFPGSGPREQYF.

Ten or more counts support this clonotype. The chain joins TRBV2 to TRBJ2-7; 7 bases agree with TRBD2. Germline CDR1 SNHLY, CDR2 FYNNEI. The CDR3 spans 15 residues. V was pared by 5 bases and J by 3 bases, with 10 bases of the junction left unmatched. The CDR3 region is CASSTRLGDYYEQYF. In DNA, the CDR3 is TGTGCCAGCAGTACCCGTCTGGGGGACTACTACGAGCAGTACTTC.

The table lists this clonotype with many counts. The DNA for the CDR3 is TGTGCCAGCAGTGCAACGGGGGGGGACACCGGGGAGCTGTTTTTT. Amino acid sequence: CASSATGGDTGELFF. The rearrangement links TRBV12-3 or TRBV12-4 to TRBJ2-2, with 8 nucleotides matching TRBD2. Trimming at V came to 5 bases and at J to 3 bases, leaving 5 bases not matched to a gene. The CDR3 contains 15 residues.

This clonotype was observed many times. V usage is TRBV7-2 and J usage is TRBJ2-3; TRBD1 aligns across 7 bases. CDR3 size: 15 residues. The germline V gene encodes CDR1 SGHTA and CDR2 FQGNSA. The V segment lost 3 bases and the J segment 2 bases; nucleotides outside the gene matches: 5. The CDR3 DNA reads TGTGCCAGCAGCTTTAGACAGGGAAACACAGATACGCAGTATTTT. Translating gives CASSFRQGNTDTQYF.

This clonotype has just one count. CDR3 bases: TGTGCCAGCAGTTTCATGGCGGGGGACAATGAGCAGTTCTTC. Encoded protein: CASSFMAGDNEQFF. This chain joins TRBV28 and TRBJ2-1, with 7 bases fitting TRBD2. V dropped 3 bases and J dropped 5; count of bases not matched to a gene: 4. The CDR3 consists of 14 residues. Germline V lookup: CDR1 MDHEN, CDR2 SYDVKM.